These T cell receptor beta chains were read from a single sample in a study of blood T cell repertoires in COVID-19. Only in-frame clones appear in the TCRdb table, and some are missing; sequencing was by immunoSEQ multiplex PCR. This repertoire shows around 25,000 clones, roughly 86% found once; its top ten account for about 5%. The source material was peripheral blood. Source of these receptors: a middle-aged man with active COVID-19. Both conserved end residues are part of each CDR3. The order of the fields is clone size, J gene, D gene, V gene, CDR3 DNA, CDR3 protein. D genes are given only for firm matches. Not every row has a clone size; where given, it reads once, few, many or a size class.

clone size: once; J gene: TRBJ1-2; D gene: TRBD1; V gene: TRBV27; CDR3 DNA: TGTGCCAGCAGTTCCGGGACAGGGGGCTTCTATGGCTACACCTTC; CDR3 protein: CASSSGTGGFYGYTF
clone size: NA; J gene: TRBJ2-7; D gene: TRBD1; V gene: TRBV10-3; CDR3 DNA: TGTGCCATCAGTGAGGGACAGGGATCGTTAGAGCAGTACTTC; CDR3 protein: CAISEGQGSLEQYF
clone size: NA; J gene: TRBJ1-6; D gene: TRBD1; V gene: TRBV28; CDR3 DNA: TGTGCCAGCAGTTTAGGGACAGGGAGGAATTCACCCCTCCACTTT; CDR3 protein: CASSLGTGRNSPLHF
clone size: few; J gene: TRBJ1-6; D gene: NA; V gene: TRBV25-1; CDR3 DNA: TGTGCCAGCTGGAACGGGAACCTTAATTCACCCCTCCACTTT; CDR3 protein: CASWNGNLNSPLHF
clone size: NA; J gene: TRBJ1-1; D gene: NA; V gene: TRBV15; CDR3 DNA: TGTGCCACCAGCAGGGGTAGCAGAGGGGAAGCTTTCTTT; CDR3 protein: CATSRGSRGEAFF
clone size: few; J gene: TRBJ1-5; D gene: NA; V gene: TRBV9; CDR3 DNA: TGTGCCAGCAGCGTTGGCGAGCGGCAGCCCCAGCATTTT; CDR3 protein: CASSVGERQPQHF
clone size: NA; J gene: TRBJ1-2; D gene: NA; V gene: TRBV5-1; CDR3 DNA: TGCGCCAGCAGCTTAAGGACAGACGACATCTATGGCTACACCTTC; CDR3 protein: CASSLRTDDIYGYTF
clone size: NA; J gene: TRBJ2-1; D gene: TRBD1; V gene: TRBV19; CDR3 DNA: TGTGCCAGTAGCTGGGTACAGGGGGTCGTCCTTTCCTACAATGAGCAGTTCTTC; CDR3 protein: CASSWVQGVVLSYNEQFF
clone size: NA; J gene: TRBJ1-2; D gene: NA; V gene: TRBV5-1; CDR3 DNA: TGCGCCAGCAGCTTGGCGGGAGGCAGAGGGAAATCCTATGGCTACACCTTC; CDR3 protein: CASSLAGGRGKSYGYTF
clone size: once; J gene: TRBJ1-1; D gene: NA; V gene: TRBV5-1; CDR3 DNA: TGCGCCGGCAGCTTGGATCAGGGGCGAAACACTGAAGCTTTCTTT; CDR3 protein: CAGSLDQGRNTEAFF
clone size: NA; J gene: TRBJ1-3; D gene: NA; V gene: TRBV18; CDR3 DNA: TGTGCCAGCTCACCCTTTGCGGGAAAGACTGGAAACACCATATATTTT; CDR3 protein: CASSPFAGKTGNTIYF
clone size: NA; J gene: TRBJ2-7; D gene: NA; V gene: TRBV10-2; CDR3 DNA: TGCGCCAGCTCCGGGGCAGGGGCCTACGAGCAGTACTTC; CDR3 protein: CASSGAGAYEQYF